These 32 T cell receptor beta chains were all obtained from the same sample, sequenced in a study of shared clonotypes between healthy human individuals. Profiling relied on immunoSEQ multiplex PCR, and the TCRdb table lists in-frame clones only, not all of them. Among 500,000 or so clones listed, about 96% were seen once. The sequenced material came from naive CD4+ T cells sorted from blood. Specified subset: CD45RA+ positively selected. The receptors stem from a woman aged 25 to 39 in good health.

J is TRBJ1-1 and V is TRBV28; D remains unclear. CDR3 length: 13 residues. V was pared by 6 bases and J by 3 bases, with 11 bases between. Looked up from germline, CDR1 is MDHEN and CDR2 is SYDVKM. CDR3 DNA: TGTGCCAGCAGCCGCGAGAGAGACACTGAAGCTTTCTTT. This encodes CASSRERDTEAFF.

V gene TRBV19 combines with J gene TRBJ1-1; the D is unclear. The CDR3 is 12 amino acids. Germline V gene data show CDR1 as LNHDA and CDR2 as SQIVND (reference sequence). Trimming stripped 6 bases from V and 4 bases from J, with 9 bases between. The CDR3 coding sequence is TGTGCCAGTAGGGATTCCGGCACTGAAGCTTTCTTT. Its translation: CASRDSGTEAFF.

J is TRBJ2-1 and V is TRBV2, with 9 nucleotides matching TRBD2. Germline-derived CDR1 and CDR2 are SNHLY and FYNNEI. With 10 bases clipped from V and 0 bases from J, the junction kept 13 bases outside the gene matches. The CDR3 has 17 amino acids. CDR3 sequence: CATWGVRLAASYNEQFF. For the CDR3, the DNA is TGTGCCACGTGGGGGGTCAGACTAGCGGCCTCCTACAATGAGCAGTTCTTC.

CDR3 coding DNA: TGCGCCAGCAGTCCTTCCACAGATACGCAGTATTTT. This translates into CASSPSTDTQYF. The J gene is TRBJ2-3, the V gene TRBV5-1; the D is unclear. From germline, CDR1 is SGHRS and CDR2 YFSETQ. V shed 5 bases and J shed 2 bases, with 6 bases lying between them. This CDR3 has 12 amino acids.

As to this clone: Other DNA sequences in the same sample also yield this CDR3. This rearrangement joins TRBV6-5 to TRBJ1-1; no definite D call. Trimming stripped 0 bases from V and 1 base from J, with 3 bases between. The CDR3 contains 13 residues. In germline, CDR1 is MNHEY, CDR2 SVGAGI. The CDR3 DNA follows: TGTGCCAGCAGTTACTCTAGGAACACTGAAGCTTTCTTT. Its translation is CASSYSRNTEAFF.

This clone was observed a single time. The gene calls are TRBV5-1 and TRBJ1-1; maybe TRBD1 (5 bases). CDR3 length: 13 residues. Germline lookup yields CDR1 SGHRS and CDR2 YFSETQ. V lost 5 bases and J 3 bases, leaving 11 bases between the germline ends. CDR3 in amino acids: CASRSQGDTEAFF. The CDR3, as DNA: TGCGCCAGCAGGTCCCAGGGTGACACTGAAGCTTTCTTT.

The chain links TRBV18 to TRBJ1-1; no firm D call. From germline, CDR1 is KGHSH and CDR2 LQKENI. This CDR3 has 14 amino acids. Between the trimmed V and J ends, which lost 3 bases and 3 bases, there was a span of 11 bases. The CDR3 DNA follows: TGTGCCAGCTCACCCACCTCGGGGTACACTGAAGCTTTCTTT. Encoded protein: CASSPTSGYTEAFF. The full variable domain, rest sourced from reference TRBV18 and TRBJ1-1, is NAGVMQNPRHLVRRRGQEARLRCSPMKGHSHVYWYRQLPEEGLKFMVYLQKENIIDESGMPKERFSAEFPKEGPSILRIQQVVRGDSAAYFCASSPTSGYTEAFFGQGTRLTVV.

The chain combines TRBV28 with TRBJ2-6; D call uncertain. CDR1 is MDHEN and CDR2 is SYDVKM in the germline V gene. The CDR3 consists of 15 residues. For the CDR3, the DNA is TGTGCAGCAATCGGCGGTCTCTCTGGGGCCAACGTCCTGACTTTC. Its protein is CAAIGGLSGANVLTF.

The rearrangement uses TRBV5-5 and TRBJ2-3; 10 nucleotides match TRBD2. CDR1 is SGHKS and CDR2 is YYEKEE in the germline V gene (reference sequence). The CDR3 totals 16 residues. V lost 0 bases and J lost 4; bases outside the gene matches: 5. The CDR3 DNA reads as TGTGCCAGCAGCTTGGGGTCTAGCGGGAGTGCAGATACGCAGTATTTT. Residues: CASSLGSSGSADTQYF. The complete variable domain, with remaining parts taken from reference TRBV5-5 and TRBJ2-3, reads DAGVTQSPTHLIKTRGQQVTLRCSPISGHKSVSWYQQVLGQGPQFIFQYYEKEERGRGNFPDRFSARQFPNYSSELNVNALLLGDSALYLCASSLGSSGSADTQYFGPGTRLTVL.

The rearrangement links TRBV27 to TRBJ2-3, with 7 bases that match TRBD2. Per the germline V gene, CDR1 is MNHEY and CDR2 is SMNVEV (reference sequence). After removal of 6 bases from V and 0 bases from J, the junction contained 9 bases not matched to a gene. The CDR3 extends over 16 amino acids. The CDR3 DNA follows: TGTGCCAGCAGCCCGGTCGGGGGGACTAGCACAGATACGCAGTATTTT. Translating it yields CASSPVGGTSTDTQYF.

This clone is a singleton in its sample. The V and J genes are TRBV11-3 and TRBJ1-1, with a tentative D call TRBD1 (5 bases). The germline V gene has CDR1 SGHNT and CDR2 YENEEA. This CDR3 has 13 amino acids. V gave up 5 bases and J gave up 4 bases, with 11 bases separating them. In DNA form, the CDR3 reads TGTGCCAGCAGCGCAGGGTTCGGCACTGAAGCTTTCTTT. This codes for CASSAGFGTEAFF. Based on the CDR3 plus reference TRBV11-3 and TRBJ1-1, the full variable domain is EAGVVQSPRYKIIEKKQPVAFWCNPISGHNTLYWYLQNLGQGPELLIRYENEEAVDDSQLPKDRFSAERLKGVDSTLKIQPAELGDSAVYLCASSAGFGTEAFFGQGTRLTVV.

The chain combines TRBV5-6 with TRBJ2-1, with 8 bases identical to TRBD2. Per germline, CDR1 SGHDT and CDR2 YYEEEE. With V trimmed by 1 base and J by 5 bases, 8 bases remained unmatched. The CDR3 has 16 amino acids. The CDR3 DNA reads as TGTGCCAGCAGCTTGTTAGCGGGATCCGGCCACAATGAGCAGTTCTTC. As protein: CASSLLAGSGHNEQFF.

This chain connects TRBV6-5 to TRBJ2-5; D possibly corresponds to TRBD2 (5 bases). Trimming took off 1 base at V and 4 bases at J, with 10 bases between the two ends. Per the germline V gene, CDR1 is MNHEY and CDR2 is SVGAGI. The CDR3 loop spans 14 amino acids. CDR3 bases: TGTGCCAGCAGTTACTTTCGGGGTGCAGAGACCCAGTACTTC. This encodes CASSYFRGAETQYF.

The chain is built from TRBV19 and TRBJ2-7; 8 positions agree with TRBD2. CDR3 length equals 13 residues. Germline CDR1 is LNHDA and CDR2 is SQIVND (reference sequence). The trim removed 4 bases at V and 3 bases at J, leaving 2 bases unmatched. CDR3: CASSTSGSYEQYF. Here the CDR3 DNA reads TGTGCCAGTAGTACGAGCGGGAGCTACGAGCAGTACTTC.

The rearrangement uses TRBV18 and TRBJ2-1, with TRBD2 as a possible D gene (6 bases). The CDR3 totals 17 residues. CDR1 and CDR2 from the germline V gene are KGHSH and LQKENI. Trimming pared 1 base from V and 6 bases from J, leaving 19 bases between. In nucleotides, the CDR3 is TGTGCCAGCTCACCACGTCCAGCGGGTTCCCTCGCCAATGAGCAGTTCTTC. Translated, it gives CASSPRPAGSLANEQFF.

The chain employs TRBV5-1 and TRBJ2-7; 7 bases map to TRBD2. The V and J ends lost 0 bases and 2 bases, in that order; junction bases with no gene match: 2. The CDR3 is 14 amino acids. Germline V gene sequence: CDR1 SGHRS, CDR2 YFSETQ. Here the CDR3 reads CASSLVGGAYEQYF. The CDR3 nucleotides read TGCGCCAGCAGCTTGGTTGGGGGGGCCTACGAGCAGTACTTC.

The chain is built from TRBV15 and TRBJ1-5; 10 bases fit TRBD1. This CDR3 contains 20 residues. The V and J ends lost 0 bases and 11 bases, in that order; junction bases with no gene match: 22. The germline V gene has CDR1 LNHNV and CDR2 YYDKDF (reference sequence). The CDR3 coding sequence is TGTGCCACCAGCAGAGATCGTTGGACAGGGGGTCGCCCTACGGTACCAGCCCAGCATTTT. Translated, it gives CATSRDRWTGGRPTVPAQHF.

The table lists this clone with a count of one. The DNA for the CDR3 is TGCGCCAGCAGTGGCGTGGGAGGGGGTACCGATACGCAGTATTTT. Its translation is CASSGVGGGTDTQYF. This chain connects TRBV10-1 to TRBJ2-3; tentative D call: TRBD2 (7 bases). Germline values: CDR1 WNHNN, CDR2 SYGVQD (reference sequence). The CDR3 has 15 amino acids. The V gene lost 4 bases and the J gene lost 6 bases, with 17 bases spanning the gap.

This clone was recorded once. The J gene is TRBJ2-2, the V gene TRBV9, with D hard to call. The CDR3 covers 14 residues. The germline V and J ends were trimmed by 5 bases and 5 bases, with 13 bases remaining between them. CDR1 is SGDLS, CDR2 YYNGEE, per germline. This chain's CDR3 is CASSKLQSTGELFF. CDR3 sequence (DNA): TGTGCCAGCAGTAAACTACAGAGTACCGGGGAGCTGTTTTTT.

This rearrangement joins TRBV19 to TRBJ2-1; 8 bases match TRBD2. Germline-derived CDR1 and CDR2 are LNHDA and SQIVND (reference sequence). The ends lost 0 bases at V and 2 bases at J; junction bases unmatched: 6. This CDR3 spans 17 amino acids. The CDR3 region is CASSIDGAGGAYNEQFF. Written as DNA, the CDR3 is TGTGCCAGTAGTATAGACGGGGCGGGAGGAGCCTACAATGAGCAGTTCTTC.

The rearrangement links TRBV5-4 to TRBJ2-7; D may be TRBD2 (6 bases). The CDR3 loop spans 16 amino acids. V lost 3 bases to trimming and J lost 0 bases, with 16 bases between them. Germline V gene sequence: CDR1 SGHNT, CDR2 YYREEE (reference sequence). Written as DNA, the CDR3 is TGTGCCAGCAGCTCATTAGTCGGAGGGTTCTCCTACGAGCAGTACTTC. Translation gives CASSSLVGGFSYEQYF.

V usage is TRBV7-9 and J usage is TRBJ2-2, with 8 bases aligning to TRBD2. Trimming took 1 base from V and 4 from J; bases not matched to a gene: 2. CDR3 size: 15 residues. Looked up from germline, CDR1 is SEHNR and CDR2 is FQNEAQ (reference sequence). The chain's CDR3 is CASSLGAGGTGELFF. Here the CDR3 DNA reads TGTGCCAGCAGCTTAGGTGCGGGAGGCACCGGGGAGCTGTTTTTT.

The rearrangement uses TRBV28 and TRBJ2-1; 8 bases agree with TRBD2. The V gene end was trimmed by 5 bases and the J gene end by 1 base; junction bases not matched to a gene: 4. Germline values: CDR1 MDHEN, CDR2 SYDVKM. The length of the CDR3 is 15 residues. CDR3 in amino acids: CASSPAGESYNEQFF. The DNA of the CDR3 is TGTGCCAGCAGTCCAGCGGGGGAGTCCTACAATGAGCAGTTCTTC.

The chain is built from TRBV7-2 and TRBJ2-1; no clear D. Germline lookup yields CDR1 SGHTA and CDR2 FQGNSA. This CDR3 is 16 amino acids long. Trimming shortened V by 1 base and J by 1 base, and 11 bases separated the two germline ends. Here the CDR3 reads CASSLGIASSYNEQFF. The CDR3 coding sequence is TGTGCCAGCAGCTTAGGGATCGCAAGTTCCTACAATGAGCAGTTCTTC.

The chain joins TRBV5-1 to TRBJ2-7; the D gene could be TRBD1 or TRBD2 (6 bases each). The CDR3 sequence is 17 residues long. Germline V gives CDR1 SGHRS, CDR2 YFSETQ. V was pared by 0 bases and J by 5 bases, with 21 bases between. The CDR3 coding sequence is TGCGCCAGCAGCTTGGAGGTTTGGGGGGCAGATGGGAACGAGCAGTACTTC. This translates into CASSLEVWGADGNEQYF.

The DNA for the CDR3 is TGTGCCACTAAAGGGGGACAGAACACTGAAGCTTTCTTT. Translated: CATKGGQNTEAFF. The V gene is TRBV14, the J gene TRBJ1-1; D might be TRBD1 (6 bases). The CDR3 is made up of 13 amino acids. Germline CDR1 SGHDN, CDR2 FVKESK. V was trimmed by 10 bases and J by 1 base, leaving 13 bases between them. Full variable domain (missing parts from reference TRBV14 and TRBJ1-1): EAGVTQFPSHSVIEKGQTVTLRCDPISGHDNLYWYRRVMGKEIKFLLHFVKESKQDESGMPNNRFLAERTGGTYSTLKVQPAELEDSGVYFCATKGGQNTEAFFGQGTRLTVV.

The chain is built from TRBV9 and TRBJ2-1; 8 bases align to TRBD2. In germline, CDR1 is SGDLS, CDR2 YYNGEE. The length of the CDR3 is 16 residues. V trimming: 0 bases; J trimming: 3 bases; junction bases outside the gene matches: 5. The chain's CDR3 is CASSVGSGILYNEQFF. CDR3 in DNA: TGTGCCAGCAGCGTAGGTAGCGGGATTCTCTACAATGAGCAGTTCTTC.

The chain combines TRBV21-1 with TRBJ2-2; whether TRBD2, the table's D call, matches the DNA was not checked. TRBV21-1 is a listed pseudogene. The CDR3 runs 13 residues. CDR3 sequence (DNA): TGTGCCCCCCGCGAACCCAACACCGGGGAGCTGTTTTTT. Its translation is CAPREPNTGELFF.

The rearrangement links TRBV11-2 to TRBJ2-1; the D gene could be TRBD1 or TRBD2 (6 bases each). The V gene lost 2 bases and the J gene lost 0 bases, with 11 bases spanning the gap. The CDR3 has 16 residues. Per germline, CDR1 SGHAT and CDR2 FQNNGV. The DNA for the CDR3 is TGTGCCAGCAGCTTAAGGAGGGACAACTCCTACAATGAGCAGTTCTTC. Translating gives CASSLRRDNSYNEQFF.

The V call is TRBV19, the J call TRBJ1-3, with D possibly TRBD1 on 5 matching bases. Trimming left V 9 bases short and J 4 bases short, with 16 bases between. Per the germline V gene, CDR1 is LNHDA and CDR2 is SQIVND (reference sequence). CDR3 length equals 14 residues. CDR3 DNA sequence: TGTGCCAGCTTACCAGGGCCTTACGGAAACACCATATATTTT. As protein: CASLPGPYGNTIYF.

The chain links TRBV4-1 to TRBJ2-5, with unresolved D. Trimming stripped 0 bases from V and 4 bases from J, with 15 bases between. CDR1 and CDR2 (germline): MGHRA, YSYEKL. The CDR3 contains 16 residues. DNA of the CDR3: TGCGCCAGCAGCCAAGATCGGCCTTCCAACCCAGAGACCCAGTACTTC. Translated, it gives CASSQDRPSNPETQYF.

The chain combines TRBV28 with TRBJ2-2, with 8 bases lining up with TRBD1. V shed 6 bases and J 1 base; nucleotides not matched to a gene: 7. Germline V lookup: CDR1 MDHEN, CDR2 SYDVKM. The CDR3 totals 16 residues. CDR3 bases: TGTGCCAGCAGCGAATCCGGGACAGGGAACACCGGGGAGCTGTTTTTT. Amino acid sequence: CASSESGTGNTGELFF.